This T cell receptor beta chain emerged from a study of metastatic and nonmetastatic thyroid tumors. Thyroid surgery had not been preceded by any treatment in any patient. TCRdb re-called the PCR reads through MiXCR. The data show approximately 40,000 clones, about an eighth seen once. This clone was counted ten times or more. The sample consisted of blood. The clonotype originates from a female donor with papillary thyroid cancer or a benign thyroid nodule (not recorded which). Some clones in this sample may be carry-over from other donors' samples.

The CDR3 DNA follows: TGTGCCAGTAACCCTTTTGCTAGCGGGAGTTGGAGCTCCTACAATGAGCAGTTCTTC. It specifies CASNPFASGSWSSYNEQFF. This chain links TRBV19 with TRBJ2-1; 10 nucleotides align to TRBD2. V was clipped by 7 bases and J by 0 bases; unmatched bases: 15. The germline CDR1 and CDR2 sequences are LNHDA and SQIVND (reference sequence). The CDR3 extends over 19 amino acids.